This entry features one T cell receptor beta chain sequence. Its cognate antigen is unknown. This specimen includes other DNA sequences encoding the same CDR3. CDR3 length equals 15 residues. J was trimmed by 4 bases and V by 2 bases; bases with no gene match: 4. Per the germline V gene, CDR1 is SGDLS and CDR2 is YYNGEE. The sample belongs to a study of shared clonotypes between healthy human individuals. Study-wide results and caveats: In several donors, about 5% of naive CD4 clonotypes appeared in common. Inspection by rarefaction showed sorted-subset sequencing to be incomplete despite large depth.

Here immunoSEQ multiplex PCR was the method, and the copy in TCRdb shows in-frame clones only, minus some. Here the sample spans some 2.1 million clones, just under 95% being singletons. Naivety among CD8 cells was defined by CD45RO negativity and positive CCR7 selection, thereby excluding terminally differentiated effector memory CD45RA+ cells. The chain is built from TRBV9 and TRBJ2-3; 10 nucleotides line up with TRBD2. The specimen sequenced was naive CD8+ T cells from PBMCs. The sequence came from a man younger than 30 in good health. Some clones in this sample may be carry-over from other donors' samples. CDR3 sequence reads: CASSVSSGSADTQYF. In DNA, the CDR3 is TGTGCCAGCAGCGTTTCTAGCGGGAGCGCAGATACGCAGTATTTT.